Here is one T cell receptor beta chain with its context. The entry originates in a study of blood T cell repertoires in COVID-19. Study-wide background: Acute and convalescent COVID-19 samples came from the United States, Italy and Spain. The analysed material was cDNA or gDNA that came from T cells, B-cell-depleted T cells, or PBMCs.

The CDR3 is 17 amino acids. V was cut by 6 bases and J by 3 bases, with 20 bases left in between. The germline CDR1 and CDR2 sequences are SEHNR and FQNEAQ (reference sequence). Original processing methods: Estimation of nucleated cell counts was performed using reference gene primer amplification. The protocol was immunoSEQ multiplex PCR, while the TCRdb copy is restricted to in-frame clones and leaves out a portion. V and J calls and clone size are copied from that table; D and trimming were computed from the DNA. The table shows a few hundred thousand clones, with about nine tenths occurring only once. Seattle's enrolled individuals joined amid active infection and were then monitored longitudinally.

This receptor was taken from a woman aged 55 to 70 with COVID-19, enrolled during active disease. V gene TRBV7-9 combines with J gene TRBJ1-4; D is ambiguous. The sample taken for sequencing was peripheral blood. The CDR3 is CASSPIRRPAANEKLFF. As DNA, the CDR3 is TGTGCCAGCAGTCCCATCCGCCGCCCCGCGGCTAATGAAAAACTGTTTTTT.